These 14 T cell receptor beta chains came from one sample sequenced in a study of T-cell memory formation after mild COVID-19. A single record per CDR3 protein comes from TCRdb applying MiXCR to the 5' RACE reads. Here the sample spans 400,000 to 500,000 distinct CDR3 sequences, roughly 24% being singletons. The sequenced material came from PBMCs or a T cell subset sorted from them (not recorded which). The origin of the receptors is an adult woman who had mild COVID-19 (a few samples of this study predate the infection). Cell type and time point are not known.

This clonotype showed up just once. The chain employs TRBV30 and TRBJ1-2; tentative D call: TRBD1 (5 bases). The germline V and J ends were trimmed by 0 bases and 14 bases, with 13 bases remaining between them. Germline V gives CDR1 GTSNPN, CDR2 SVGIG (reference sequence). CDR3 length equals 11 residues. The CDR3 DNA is TGTGCCTGGAGTGTGCAGGCCGCAGGGACCTTC. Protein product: CAWSVQAAGTF.

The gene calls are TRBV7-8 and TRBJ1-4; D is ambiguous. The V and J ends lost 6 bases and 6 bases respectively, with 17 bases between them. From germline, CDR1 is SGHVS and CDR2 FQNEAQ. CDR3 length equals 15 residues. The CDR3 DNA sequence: TGTGCCAGCAGTTTCCCGGGAGAAGCTTATGAAAAACTGTTTTTT. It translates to CASSFPGEAYEKLFF.

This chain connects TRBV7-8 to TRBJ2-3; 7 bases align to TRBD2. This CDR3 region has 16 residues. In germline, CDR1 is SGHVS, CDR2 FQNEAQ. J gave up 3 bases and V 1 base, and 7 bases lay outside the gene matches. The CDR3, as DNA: TGTGCCAGCAGCTTAGGGGGGGGATTGGAGACAGATACGCAGTATTTT. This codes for CASSLGGGLETDTQYF.

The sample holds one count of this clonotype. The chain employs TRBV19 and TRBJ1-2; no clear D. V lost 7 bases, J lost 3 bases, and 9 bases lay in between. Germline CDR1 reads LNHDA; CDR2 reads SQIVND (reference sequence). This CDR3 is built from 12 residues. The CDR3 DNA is TGTGCCAGTACACCGGGAGACTATGGCTACACCTTC. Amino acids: CASTPGDYGYTF.

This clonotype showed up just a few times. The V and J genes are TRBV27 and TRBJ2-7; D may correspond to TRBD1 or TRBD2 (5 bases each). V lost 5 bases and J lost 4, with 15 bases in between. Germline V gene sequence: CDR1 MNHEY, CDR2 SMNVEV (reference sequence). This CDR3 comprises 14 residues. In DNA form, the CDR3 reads TGTGCCAGCAGTGACCAGAGGGGCGGGTACGAGCAGTACTTC. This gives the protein CASSDQRGGYEQYF.

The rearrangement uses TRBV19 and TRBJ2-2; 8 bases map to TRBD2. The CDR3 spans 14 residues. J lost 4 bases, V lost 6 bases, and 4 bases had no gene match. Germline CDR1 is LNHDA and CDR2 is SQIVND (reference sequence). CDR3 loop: CASRRLAGTGELFF. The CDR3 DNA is TGTGCCAGTAGACGCCTAGCGGGCACCGGGGAGCTGTTTTTT.

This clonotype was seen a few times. The CDR3 DNA reads TGTGCCAGCAGCTCAGGACAGGGCGCCTACAATGAGCAGTTCTTC. It translates to CASSSGQGAYNEQFF. The genes are TRBV7-6 and TRBJ2-1; 8 bases are a match to TRBD1. CDR3 length: 15 residues. CDR1 and CDR2 (germline): SGHVS, FNYEAQ. V trimming: 4 bases; J trimming: 2 bases; junction bases outside the gene matches: 4.

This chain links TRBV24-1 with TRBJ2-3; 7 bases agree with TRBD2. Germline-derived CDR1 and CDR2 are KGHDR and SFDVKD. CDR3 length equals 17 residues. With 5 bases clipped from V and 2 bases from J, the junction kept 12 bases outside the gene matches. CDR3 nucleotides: TGTGCCACCAGTGTTGGTTTCGGGGGGTTTAACACAGATACGCAGTATTTT. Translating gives CATSVGFGGFNTDTQYF.

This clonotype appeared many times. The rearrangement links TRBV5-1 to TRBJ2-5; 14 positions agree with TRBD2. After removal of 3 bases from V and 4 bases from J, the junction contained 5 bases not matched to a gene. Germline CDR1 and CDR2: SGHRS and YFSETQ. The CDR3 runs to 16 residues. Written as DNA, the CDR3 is TGCGCCAGCAGCTGGGAGGGACTAGCGGGAGCAGAGACCCAGTACTTC. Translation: CASSWEGLAGAETQYF.

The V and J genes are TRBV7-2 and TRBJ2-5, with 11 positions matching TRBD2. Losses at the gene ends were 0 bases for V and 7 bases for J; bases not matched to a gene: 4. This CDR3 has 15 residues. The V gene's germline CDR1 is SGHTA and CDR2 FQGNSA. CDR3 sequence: CASSLASGRAVTQYF. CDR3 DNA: TGTGCCAGCAGCTTAGCTAGCGGGAGGGCCGTGACCCAGTACTTC.

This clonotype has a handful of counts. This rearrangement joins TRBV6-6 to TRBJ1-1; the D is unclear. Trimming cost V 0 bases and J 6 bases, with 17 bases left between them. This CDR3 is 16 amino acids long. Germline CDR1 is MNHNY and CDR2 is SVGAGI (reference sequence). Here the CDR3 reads CASSYSSDGRSPEAFF. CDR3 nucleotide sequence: TGTGCCAGCAGTTACTCATCGGACGGGCGATCCCCTGAAGCTTTCTTT.

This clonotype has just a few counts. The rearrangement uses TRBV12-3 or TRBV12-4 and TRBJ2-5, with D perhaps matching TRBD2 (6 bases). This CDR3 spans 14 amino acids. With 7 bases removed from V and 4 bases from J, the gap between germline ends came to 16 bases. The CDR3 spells CASTRDSVGETQYF. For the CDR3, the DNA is TGTGCCAGCACCCGGGACTCGGTCGGAGAGACCCAGTACTTC.

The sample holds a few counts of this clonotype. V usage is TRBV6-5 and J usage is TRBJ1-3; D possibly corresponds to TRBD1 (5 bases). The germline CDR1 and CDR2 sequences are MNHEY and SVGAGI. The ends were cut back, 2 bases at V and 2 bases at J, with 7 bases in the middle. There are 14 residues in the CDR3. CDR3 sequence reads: CASSYTRAGNTIYF. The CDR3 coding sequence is TGTGCCAGCAGTTACACCAGGGCTGGAAACACCATATATTTT.

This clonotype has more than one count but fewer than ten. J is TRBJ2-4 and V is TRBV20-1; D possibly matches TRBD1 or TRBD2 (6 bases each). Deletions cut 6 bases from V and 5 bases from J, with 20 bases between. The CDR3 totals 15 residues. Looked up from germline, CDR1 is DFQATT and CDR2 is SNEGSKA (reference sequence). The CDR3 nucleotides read TGCAGTGCCCCCACACCGTCAGGGGAGGAAAACATTCAGTACTTC. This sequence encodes CSAPTPSGEENIQYF.